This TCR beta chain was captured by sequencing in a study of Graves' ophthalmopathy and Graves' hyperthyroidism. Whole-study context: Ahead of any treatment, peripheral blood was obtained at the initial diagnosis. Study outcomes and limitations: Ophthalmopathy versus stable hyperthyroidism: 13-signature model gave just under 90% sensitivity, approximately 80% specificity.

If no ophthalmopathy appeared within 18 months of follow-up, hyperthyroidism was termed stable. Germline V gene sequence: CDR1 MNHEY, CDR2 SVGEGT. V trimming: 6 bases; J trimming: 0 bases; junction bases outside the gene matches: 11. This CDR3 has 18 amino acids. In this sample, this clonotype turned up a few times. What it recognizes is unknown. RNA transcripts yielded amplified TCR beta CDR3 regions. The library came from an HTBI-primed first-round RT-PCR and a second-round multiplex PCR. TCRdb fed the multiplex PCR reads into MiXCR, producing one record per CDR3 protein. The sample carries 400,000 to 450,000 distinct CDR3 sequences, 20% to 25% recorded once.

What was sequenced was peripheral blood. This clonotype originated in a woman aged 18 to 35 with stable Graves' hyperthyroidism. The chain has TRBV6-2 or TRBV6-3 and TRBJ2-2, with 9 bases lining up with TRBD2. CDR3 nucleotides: TGTGCCAGCAGCCCGCTCCGAGCGGGAGGAACGAACACCGGGGAGCTGTTTTTT. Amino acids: CASSPLRAGGTNTGELFF.